A selection of T cell receptor beta chains follows, all from one sample in a study of human T cells and chemical hapten exposure. TCRdb re-called the RACE reads with MiXCR, one entry per CDR3 protein. The sample lists 65,000 to 95,000 distinct CDR3 sequences; 8.6% were seen once. Sequenced input: whole blood. The receptors originated from a female donor in good health. Some clones in this sample may be carry-over from other donors' samples. Both conserved end residues are part of each CDR3. A D gene is named only where the DNA matches it firmly. The listing skips clone size in some rows; elsewhere it reads once, few, many or a size class.

TRBV7-3	few	-	TRBJ2-1	CASSSSGPNVREQFF	TGTGCCAGCAGCTCCTCCGGTCCCAACGTCCGGGAGCAGTTCTTC
TRBV7-2	few	-	TRBJ2-1	CASSLGTHTYNEQFF	TGTGCCAGCAGCTTAGGAACGCACACCTACAATGAGCAGTTCTTC
TRBV7-2	few	TRBD2	TRBJ2-7	CASSLKSKRAGGAYEQYF	TGTGCCAGCAGCTTAAAGTCTAAAAGGGCGGGGGGTGCCTACGAGCAGTACTTC
TRBV10-2	-	-	TRBJ1-2	CASSDPQGIGYGYTF	TGCGCCAGCAGTGATCCCCAGGGAATCGGCTATGGCTACACCTTC
TRBV12-3/TRBV12-4	many	TRBD1	TRBJ1-5	CASTRSQGDQPQHF	TGTGCCAGCACTAGATCACAGGGGGATCAGCCCCAGCATTTT
TRBV5-5	-	-	TRBJ2-3	CASSCVTTDTQYF	TGTGCCAGCAGCTGTGTCACCACAGATACGCAGTATTTT
TRBV28	many	-	TRBJ2-7	CASSWEYLRVSYEQYF	TGTGCCAGCAGCTGGGAATACCTCCGAGTATCCTACGAGCAGTACTTC
TRBV20-1	-	-	TRBJ1-3	CSAPSLGNTIYF	TGCAGTGCTCCCAGTCTAGGAAACACCATATATTTT
TRBV6-2/TRBV6-3	-	-	TRBJ2-2	CASRHLRSSVTGELFF	TGTGCCAGCAGGCACCTACGATCTAGCGTAACCGGGGAGCTGTTTTTT
TRBV28	many	-	TRBJ1-1	CASSFEPVRNTEAFF	TGTGCCAGCAGTTTTGAGCCTGTGAGGAACACTGAAGCTTTCTTT
TRBV4-1	many	TRBD1	TRBJ1-4	CASSQDFGRGRGNEKLFF	TGCGCCAGCAGCCAAGATTTCGGCAGGGGGAGAGGCAATGAAAAACTGTTTTTT
TRBV12-3/TRBV12-4	few	-	TRBJ2-5	CASSRDRKETQYF	TGTGCCAGCAGCCGGGACCGCAAGGAGACCCAGTACTTC
TRBV12-3/TRBV12-4	-	-	TRBJ2-5	CASRDDRFETQYF	TGTGCCAGCAGAGACGACAGGTTCGAGACCCAGTACTTC
TRBV5-5	-	TRBD2	TRBJ2-4	CASSSPAGGAGDIQYF	TGTGCCAGCAGTTCCCCGGCGGGGGGCGCGGGAGACATTCAGTACTTC
TRBV4-1	few	-	TRBJ2-1	CASSQAAGEQFF	TGCGCCAGCAGCCAAGCAGCCGGGGAGCAGTTCTTC
TRBV10-3	few	TRBD1	TRBJ2-5	CAISERGREETQYF	TGTGCCATCAGTGAGAGGGGGCGCGAAGAGACCCAGTACTTC
TRBV3-1	-	TRBD2	TRBJ2-3	CASSYGLAGGQADTQYF	TGTGCCAGCAGTTACGGACTAGCGGGGGGGCAGGCAGATACGCAGTATTTT
TRBV28	many	TRBD1	TRBJ1-4	CASRSSFPGGKEDEKLFF	TGTGCCAGCAGATCGTCGTTCCCAGGGGGCAAGGAAGATGAAAAACTGTTTTTT
TRBV5-6	many	-	TRBJ2-3	CASSRAVTVSDTQYF	TGTGCCAGCAGCCGAGCGGTGACAGTTTCAGATACGCAGTATTTT
TRBV5-5	many	-	TRBJ1-3	CASSSAAGNSGNTIYF	TGTGCCAGCAGCTCGGCGGCAGGGAATTCTGGAAACACCATATATTTT
TRBV3-1	-	-	TRBJ1-5	CASSVGYADMQPQHF	TGTGCCAGCAGCGTAGGATACGCAGATATGCAGCCCCAGCATTTT
TRBV12-3/TRBV12-4	-	TRBD2	TRBJ2-3	CASSLRLAGATDTQYF	TGTGCCAGCAGTTTAAGGCTAGCGGGGGCGACAGATACGCAGTATTTT
TRBV10-2	few	TRBD1	TRBJ2-3	CASTLTGTVADTQYF	TGCGCCAGCACCTTGACAGGGACAGTCGCAGATACGCAGTATTTT
TRBV19	many	-	TRBJ2-7	CASSIGAGRYEQYF	TGTGCCAGTAGTATCGGTGCAGGGCGGTACGAGCAGTACTTC
TRBV12-5	many	TRBD1	TRBJ1-1	CASGSSGTENTEAFF	TGTGCTAGTGGTTCCTCCGGGACAGAGAACACTGAAGCTTTCTTT
TRBV7-6	many	-	TRBJ2-6	CASSSSSGANVLTF	TGTGCCAGCAGCTCCAGCTCTGGGGCCAACGTCCTGACTTTC
TRBV2	many	-	TRBJ1-4	CASSERTEGGRLFF	TGTGCCAGCAGTGAGAGGACGGAAGGAGGTCGACTGTTTTTT
TRBV5-5	many	-	TRBJ1-2	CASSLASLPYGYTF	TGTGCCAGCAGCTTGGCCAGCTTACCATATGGCTACACCTTC
TRBV28	few	-	TRBJ1-6	CASPPSGQPNSPLHF	TGTGCCAGCCCCCCCTCCGGACAGCCGAATTCACCCCTCCACTTT
TRBV9	few	-	TRBJ2-7	CASTVGQDSYEQYF	TGTGCCAGCACCGTGGGGCAGGACTCCTACGAGCAGTACTTC
TRBV7-2	few	TRBD1	TRBJ1-5	CASSSTGGYSNQPQHF	TGTGCCAGCAGCTCTACAGGGGGGTATAGCAATCAGCCCCAGCATTTT
TRBV12-3/TRBV12-4	few	TRBD1	TRBJ2-5	CASSLRTGGLETQYF	TGTGCCAGCAGTCTCAGGACAGGCGGATTGGAGACCCAGTACTTC
TRBV5-1	few	TRBD1	TRBJ2-3	CASSSQGYSSTDTQYF	TGCGCCAGCAGCTCACAGGGGTACTCTAGCACAGATACGCAGTATTTT
TRBV7-6	few	-	TRBJ1-3	CASSLDDFRGSGNTIYF	TGTGCCAGCAGCTTAGATGATTTCAGGGGATCTGGAAACACCATATATTTT
TRBV6-1	few	-	TRBJ2-7	CASSGTDTYEQYF	TGTGCCAGCAGTGGGACGGACACCTACGAGCAGTACTTC
TRBV29-1	many	TRBD2	TRBJ2-3	CSVASSGDTDTQYF	TGCAGCGTTGCGTCTAGCGGTGACACAGATACGCAGTATTTT
TRBV6-5	many	-	TRBJ1-1	CASSETNQNTEAFF	TGTGCCAGCAGTGAGACCAATCAAAACACTGAAGCTTTCTTT
TRBV5-1	-	-	TRBJ2-1	CASSLVDSRRDEQFF	TGCGCCAGCAGCTTGGTAGACAGCCGTCGAGATGAGCAGTTCTTC
TRBV12-5	many	-	TRBJ1-1	CASGSDSSRRGAEAFF	TGTGCTAGTGGTTCCGACAGTTCGCGGCGGGGGGCTGAAGCTTTCTTT
TRBV11-2	many	-	TRBJ1-6	CASSLPMGIGRGPPSPLHF	TGTGCCAGCAGCTTACCGATGGGTATTGGCAGGGGCCCTCCTTCACCCCTCCACTTT
TRBV7-7	-	-	TRBJ2-5	CASSLAMFPETQYF	TGTGCCAGCAGCTTAGCGATGTTTCCCGAGACCCAGTACTTC
TRBV3-1	few	-	TRBJ2-4	CASSQVPDIQYF	TGTGCCAGCAGCCAAGTTCCCGACATTCAGTACTTC
TRBV5-4	-	-	TRBJ2-2	CASSRAGGSAGELFF	TGTGCCAGCAGCCGTGCCGGGGGTTCAGCCGGGGAGCTGTTTTTT
TRBV20-1	many	-	TRBJ1-4	CSARDPGRVYEKLFF	TGCAGTGCTAGAGATCCGGGCAGGGTTTATGAAAAACTGTTTTTT
TRBV7-9	few	TRBD1	TRBJ1-1	CASRPKDRVGTEAFF	TGTGCCAGCAGACCTAAGGACAGGGTAGGCACTGAAGCTTTCTTT
TRBV7-3	many	-	TRBJ1-1	CASRSAGTNTEAFF	TGTGCCAGCAGGTCTGCAGGGACGAACACTGAAGCTTTCTTT
TRBV7-6	few	-	TRBJ1-2	CASSPGVHGYTF	TGTGCCAGCAGCCCCGGTGTTCATGGCTACACCTTC
TRBV2	few	-	TRBJ2-3	CASSDSPYADTQYF	TGTGCCAGCAGTGACTCCCCGTATGCAGATACGCAGTATTTT
TRBV20-1	many	-	TRBJ2-3	CSAISGTTSTDTQYF	TGCAGTGCTATATCCGGGACCACTAGCACAGATACGCAGTATTTT
TRBV29-1	-	-	TRBJ1-1	CSVRGPKVNTEAFF	TGCAGCGTAAGGGGCCCAAAAGTGAACACTGAAGCTTTCTTT